A single sample is the source of the 5 T cell receptor beta chains below, sequenced in a study of cytomegalovirus exposure and HLA in healthy donors. PCR employed 60 Vbeta and 13 Jbeta primers. Some clones are missing from TCRdb's copy, which holds only in-frame ones; the method was immunoSEQ multiplex PCR. Of 120,000 to 150,000 clones in the sample, 88% were seen once. The source material was PBMCs. The source of these receptors is a middle-aged woman in good health and CMV-seronegative.

This clone was recorded once. The gene calls are TRBV19 and TRBJ1-6, with D maybe TRBD1 (6 bases). The CDR3 has 15 residues. Germline CDR1 LNHDA, CDR2 SQIVND (reference sequence). Trimming left V 1 base short and J 4 bases short, with 8 bases between. This CDR3 reads CASSIGGGYNSPLHF. The CDR3 DNA reads TGTGCCAGTAGTATAGGAGGGGGATATAATTCACCCCTCCACTTT.

The CDR3 sequence is CASSLDRDYPYNEQFF. DNA for the CDR3: TGTGCCAGCAGCTTAGATCGGGACTACCCCTACAATGAGCAGTTCTTC. J is TRBJ2-1 and V is TRBV7-9; 7 positions agree with TRBD2. The CDR3 length is 16 residues. Trimming took 1 base from V and 2 from J; bases not matched to a gene: 5. Looked up from germline, CDR1 is SEHNR and CDR2 is FQNEAQ (reference sequence).

V and J are TRBV13 and TRBJ1-2; a weak D match, TRBD1 (5 bases). This CDR3 is built from 16 residues. Germline V gives CDR1 PRHDT, CDR2 FYEKMQ (reference sequence). The V end was cut by 5 bases, the J end by 4 bases, with 20 bases between. CDR3 residues: CASSPRDFLGAYGYTF. The CDR3 coding sequence is TGTGCCAGCAGCCCCAGGGACTTCCTGGGCGCCTATGGCTACACCTTC.

This clone was seen a single time. A junction end diverges from the germline sequence, so it may reflect a read error. The sample holds other DNA sequences that translate to the same CDR3. The CDR3 nucleotides are TGTGCCAGCAGTTCTAGGGCAGGGGGTGGGAACACTGAAGCCTTCTTT. It is translated as CASSSRAGGGNTEAFF. The rearrangement links TRBV28 to TRBJ1-1; TRBD1 aligns across 7 bases. Germline V CDR1 and CDR2: MDHEN, SYDVKM. This CDR3 is 16 amino acids long.

Comments on this clone: The same CDR3 also results from other DNA sequences found in this sample. The chain employs TRBV7-2 and TRBJ2-1; 8 bases align to TRBD1. CDR3 length equals 14 residues. V was clipped by 1 base and J by 5 bases; unmatched bases: 1. CDR1 is SGHTA and CDR2 is FQGNSA in the germline V gene. CDR3 sequence reads: CASSLVTGDNEQFF. As DNA, the CDR3 is TGTGCCAGCAGCTTAGTGACAGGGGACAATGAGCAGTTCTTC.